This entry features one T cell receptor beta chain sequence. The antigen is not known. CDR3 length equals 14 residues. Germline V CDR1 and CDR2: MGHDK, SYGVNS. V shed 10 bases and J 3 bases; nucleotides not matched to a gene: 10. Isolated RNA was reverse transcribed into cDNA used as the sequencing template. Produced via immunoSEQ multiplex PCR; TCRdb's table is partial and in-frame only. The data hold about 190,000 clones, with about three fifths observed a single time. Treatment: oral pan-JAK inhibitor, 5-10 mg twice daily. Lesional scalp punch biopsies and peripheral blood were collected from alopecia areata patients. This sample is part of a study of CD8+ T cells in alopecia areata. Points from the study as a whole: Unlike in mice, where it was clearer, TCR sharing across patients was less clear, possibly HLA-related. With tofacitinib ongoing, many expanded lesional clones persisted in both scalp and blood. Scalp samples also yield sequences of resident alphabeta T cells from normal skin.

The chain has TRBV25-1 and TRBJ1-2, with 8 bases aligning to TRBD1. The sample was CD4+ T cells sorted from blood, taken at week 24, from a patient treated with tofacitinib. The source of this sequence is a human donor with alopecia areata. The CDR3 sequence: CATNTGTGHYGYTF. The CDR3 region has the DNA TGTGCCACCAATACCGGGACAGGTCACTATGGCTACACCTTC.